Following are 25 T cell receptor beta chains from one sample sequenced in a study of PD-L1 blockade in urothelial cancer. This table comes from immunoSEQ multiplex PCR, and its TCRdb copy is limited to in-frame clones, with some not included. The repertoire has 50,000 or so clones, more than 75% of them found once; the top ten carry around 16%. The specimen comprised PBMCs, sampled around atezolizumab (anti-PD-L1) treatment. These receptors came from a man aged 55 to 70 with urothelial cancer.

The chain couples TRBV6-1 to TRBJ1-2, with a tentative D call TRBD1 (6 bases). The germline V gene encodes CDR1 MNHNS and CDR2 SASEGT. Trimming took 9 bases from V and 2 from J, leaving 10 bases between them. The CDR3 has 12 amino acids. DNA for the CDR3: TGTGCCAGTCAAGGACAGAACTATGGCTACACCTTC. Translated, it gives CASQGQNYGYTF.

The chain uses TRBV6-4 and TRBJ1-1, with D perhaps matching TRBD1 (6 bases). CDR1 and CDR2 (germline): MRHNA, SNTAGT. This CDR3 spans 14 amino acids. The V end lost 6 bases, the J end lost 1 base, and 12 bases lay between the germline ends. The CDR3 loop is CASRSEDRNTEAFF. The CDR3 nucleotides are TGTGCCAGCAGAAGCGAGGACAGGAACACTGAAGCTTTCTTT.

CDR3 nucleotide sequence: TGTGCTAGTGGTTTGCTGACTAGCGGGAGACCGGCCACCGGGGAGCTGTTTTTT. As protein: CASGLLTSGRPATGELFF. The chain couples TRBV12-5 to TRBJ2-2, with 12 bases that match TRBD2. V lost 2 bases to trimming and J lost 4 bases; unmatched junction nucleotides: 8. The CDR3 has 18 amino acids. CDR1 is LGHNT, CDR2 FRNRAP, per germline.

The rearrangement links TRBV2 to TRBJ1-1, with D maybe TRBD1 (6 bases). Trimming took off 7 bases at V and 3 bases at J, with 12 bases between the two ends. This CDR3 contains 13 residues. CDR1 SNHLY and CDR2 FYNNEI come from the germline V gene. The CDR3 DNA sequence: TGTGCCAGCACTAGTTGGGGGCACACTGAAGCTTTCTTT. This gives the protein CASTSWGHTEAFF.

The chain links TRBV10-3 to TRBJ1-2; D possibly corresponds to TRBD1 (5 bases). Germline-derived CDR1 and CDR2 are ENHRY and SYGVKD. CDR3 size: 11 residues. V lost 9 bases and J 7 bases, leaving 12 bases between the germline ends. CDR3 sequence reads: CAISGFGGYTF. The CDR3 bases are TGTGCCATTTCAGGGTTCGGTGGCTACACCTTC.

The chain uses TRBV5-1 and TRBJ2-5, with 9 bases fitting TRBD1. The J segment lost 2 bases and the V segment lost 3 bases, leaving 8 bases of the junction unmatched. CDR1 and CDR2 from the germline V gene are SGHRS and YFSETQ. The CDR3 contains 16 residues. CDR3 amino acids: CASSSSPGQGQETQYF. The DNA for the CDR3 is TGCGCCAGCAGCTCCTCGCCGGGACAGGGACAAGAGACCCAGTACTTC.

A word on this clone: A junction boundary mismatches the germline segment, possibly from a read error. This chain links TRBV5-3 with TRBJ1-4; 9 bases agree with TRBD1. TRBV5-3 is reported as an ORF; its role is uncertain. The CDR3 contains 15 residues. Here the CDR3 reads CARSLGDRANEKLFF. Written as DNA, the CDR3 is TGTGCTAGAAGCTTGGGGGACAGGGCTAATGAAAAACTGTTTTTT.

The CDR3 bases are TGTGCCAGCAGCAAAGGGACAGGGGATAACTATGGCTACACCTTC. Residues: CASSKGTGDNYGYTF. The chain couples TRBV5-4 to TRBJ1-2; TRBD1 aligns across 10 bases. The germline gives CDR1 SGHNT, CDR2 YYREEE (reference sequence). CDR3 length equals 15 residues. The V segment lost 4 bases and the J segment 1 base; nucleotides outside the gene matches: 4.

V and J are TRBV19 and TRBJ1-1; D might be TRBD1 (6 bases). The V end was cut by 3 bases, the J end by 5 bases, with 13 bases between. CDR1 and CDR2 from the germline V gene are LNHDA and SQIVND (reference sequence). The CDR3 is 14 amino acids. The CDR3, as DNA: TGTGCCAGTAGTATCCAGGGGCGGCCAACTGAAGCTTTCTTT. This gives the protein CASSIQGRPTEAFF.

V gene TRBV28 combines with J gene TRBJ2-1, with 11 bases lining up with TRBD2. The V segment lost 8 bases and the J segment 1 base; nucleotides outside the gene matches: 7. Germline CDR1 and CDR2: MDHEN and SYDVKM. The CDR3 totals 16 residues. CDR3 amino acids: CASRVAGGLSYNEQFF. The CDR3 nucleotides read TGTGCCAGCCGGGTAGCGGGGGGGCTTTCCTACAATGAGCAGTTCTTC.

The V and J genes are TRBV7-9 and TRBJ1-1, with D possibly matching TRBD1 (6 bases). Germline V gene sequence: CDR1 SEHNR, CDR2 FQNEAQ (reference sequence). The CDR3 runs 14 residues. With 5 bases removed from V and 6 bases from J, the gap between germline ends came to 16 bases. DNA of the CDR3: TGTGCCAGCAGCCCCGGGACACCGGCGGCTGAAGCTTTCTTT. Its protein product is CASSPGTPAAEAFF.

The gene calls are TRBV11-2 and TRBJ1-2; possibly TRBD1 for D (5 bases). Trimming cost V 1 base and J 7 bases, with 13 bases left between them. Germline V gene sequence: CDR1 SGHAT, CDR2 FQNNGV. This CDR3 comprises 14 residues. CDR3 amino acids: CASSLGTLVGGYTF. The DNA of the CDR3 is TGTGCCAGCAGCTTAGGGACACTGGTTGGTGGCTACACCTTC.

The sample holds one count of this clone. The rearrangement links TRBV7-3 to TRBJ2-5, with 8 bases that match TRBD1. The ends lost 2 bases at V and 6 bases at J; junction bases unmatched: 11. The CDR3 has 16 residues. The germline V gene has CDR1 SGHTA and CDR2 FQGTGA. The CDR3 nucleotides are TGTGCCAGCAGCTTAGACGGGTCAGGGGGCCTGAAGACCCAGTACTTC. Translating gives CASSLDGSGGLKTQYF.

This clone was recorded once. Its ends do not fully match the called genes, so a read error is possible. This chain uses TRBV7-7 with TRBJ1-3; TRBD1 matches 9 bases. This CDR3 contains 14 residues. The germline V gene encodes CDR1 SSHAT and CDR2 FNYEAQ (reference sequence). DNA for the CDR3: TGTGCTAGCAGCGAGGACAGGGGTGGAAACACCATATATTTT. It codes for CASSEDRGGNTIYF.

CDR3 in DNA: TGTGCCAGTAGTTTCGGCCCGGGGGGGACCTACGAGCAGTACTTC. Protein product: CASSFGPGGTYEQYF. The chain is built from TRBV19 and TRBJ2-7, with 8 bases identical to TRBD2. The CDR3 is 15 amino acids. Germline CDR1 LNHDA, CDR2 SQIVND (reference sequence). V gave up 5 bases and J gave up 2 bases; unmatched junction bases: 8.

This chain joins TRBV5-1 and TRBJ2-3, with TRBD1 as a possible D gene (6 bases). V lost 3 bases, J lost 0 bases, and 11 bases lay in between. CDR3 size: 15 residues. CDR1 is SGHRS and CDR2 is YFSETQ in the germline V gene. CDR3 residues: CASSSGQKSTDTQYF. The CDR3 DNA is TGCGCCAGCAGCTCCGGACAGAAGAGCACAGATACGCAGTATTTT.

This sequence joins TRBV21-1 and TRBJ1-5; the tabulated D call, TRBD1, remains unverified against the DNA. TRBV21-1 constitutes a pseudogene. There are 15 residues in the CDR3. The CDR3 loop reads CASSSGQRQGQPQHF. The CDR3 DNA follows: TGTGCCAGCAGCAGCGGACAGAGACAAGGTCAGCCCCAGCATTTT.

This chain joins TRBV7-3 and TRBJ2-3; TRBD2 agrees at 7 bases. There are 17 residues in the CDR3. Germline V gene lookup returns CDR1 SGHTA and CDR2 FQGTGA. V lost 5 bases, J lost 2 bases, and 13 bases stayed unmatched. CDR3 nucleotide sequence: TGTGCCAGCAGCCCCCTGGCGGGAGATATTTCCACAGATACGCAGTATTTT. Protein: CASSPLAGDISTDTQYF.

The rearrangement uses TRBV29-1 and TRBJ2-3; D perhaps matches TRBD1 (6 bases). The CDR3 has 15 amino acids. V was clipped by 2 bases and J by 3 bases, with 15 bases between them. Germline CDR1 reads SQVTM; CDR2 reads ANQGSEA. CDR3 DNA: TGCAGCGTTGAAAGGGGCAGGGGACGAACAGATACGCAGTATTTT. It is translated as CSVERGRGRTDTQYF.

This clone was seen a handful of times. The DNA of the CDR3 is TGTGCCAGCAGCACCGGGACCGGGAGAGCTTTCTTT. Translating it yields CASSTGTGRAFF. This chain uses TRBV7-9 with TRBJ1-1, with D perhaps TRBD1 (5 bases). The ends were cut back, 5 bases at V and 10 bases at J, with 14 bases in the middle. The length of the CDR3 is 12 residues. Germline CDR1 is SEHNR and CDR2 is FQNEAQ (reference sequence).

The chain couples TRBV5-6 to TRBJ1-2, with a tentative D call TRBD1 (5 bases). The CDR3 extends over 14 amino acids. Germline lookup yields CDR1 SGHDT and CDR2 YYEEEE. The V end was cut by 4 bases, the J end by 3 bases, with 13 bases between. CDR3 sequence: CASSPDSYDYGYTF. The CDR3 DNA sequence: TGTGCCAGCAGCCCTGACAGTTATGACTATGGCTACACCTTC. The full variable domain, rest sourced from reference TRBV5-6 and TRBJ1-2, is DAGVTQSPTHLIKTRGQQVTLRCSPKSGHDTVSWYQQALGQGPQFIFQYYEEEERQRGNFPDRFSGHQFPNYSSELNVNALLLGDSALYLCASSPDSYDYGYTFGSGTRLTVV.

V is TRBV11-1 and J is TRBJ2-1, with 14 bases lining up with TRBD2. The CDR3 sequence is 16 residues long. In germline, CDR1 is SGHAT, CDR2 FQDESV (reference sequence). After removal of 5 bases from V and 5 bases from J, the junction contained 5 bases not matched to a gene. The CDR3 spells CASSPPGLAGDNEQFF. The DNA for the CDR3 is TGTGCCAGCAGCCCCCCGGGACTAGCGGGGGACAATGAGCAGTTCTTC. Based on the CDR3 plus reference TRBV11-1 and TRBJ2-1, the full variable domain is EAEVAQSPRYKITEKSQAVAFWCDPISGHATLYWYRQILGQGPELLVQFQDESVVDDSQLPKDRFSAERLKGVDSTLKIQPAELGDSAMYLCASSPPGLAGDNEQFFGPGTRLTVL.

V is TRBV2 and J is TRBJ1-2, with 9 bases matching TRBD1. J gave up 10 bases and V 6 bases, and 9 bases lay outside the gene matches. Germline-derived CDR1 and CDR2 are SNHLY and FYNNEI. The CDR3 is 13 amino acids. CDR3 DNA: TGTGCCAGCAGATCCGGGACAGGGTTTCCCTACACCTTC. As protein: CASRSGTGFPYTF.

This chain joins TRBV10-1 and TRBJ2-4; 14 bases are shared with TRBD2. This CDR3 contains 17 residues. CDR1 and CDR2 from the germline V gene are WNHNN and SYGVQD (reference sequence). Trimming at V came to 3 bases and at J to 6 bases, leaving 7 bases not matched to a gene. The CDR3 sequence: CASSDRGLAGGANIQYF. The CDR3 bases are TGCGCCAGCAGTGACCGCGGACTAGCGGGAGGCGCAAACATTCAGTACTTC.

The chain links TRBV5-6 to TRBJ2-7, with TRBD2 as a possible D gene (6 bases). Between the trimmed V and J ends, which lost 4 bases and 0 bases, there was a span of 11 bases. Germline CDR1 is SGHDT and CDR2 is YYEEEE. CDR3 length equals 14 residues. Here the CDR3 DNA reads TGTGCCAGCAGCCGTGCGGGAAACTCCTACGAGCAGTACTTC. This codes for CASSRAGNSYEQYF.